The 26 T cell receptor beta chains given below trace back to one sample, sequenced in a study of shared clonotypes between healthy human individuals. The assay was immunoSEQ multiplex PCR, and TCRdb's table has in-frame clones only and misses some. Among about 2 million clones listed, roughly 94% were seen once. Sequenced sample: naive CD4+ T cells sorted from blood. Subset described: CD45RA+ positively selected. These receptors were collected from a man between 18 and 29 years old in good health.

The gene calls are TRBV5-1 and TRBJ2-1, with D possibly matching TRBD1 (6 bases). V shed 2 bases and J shed 3 bases, with 9 bases lying between them. Germline V gene lookup returns CDR1 SGHRS and CDR2 YFSETQ. This CDR3 is 14 amino acids long. The chain's CDR3 is CASSFGQHYNEQFF. The CDR3 nucleotides are TGCGCCAGCAGCTTTGGACAGCACTACAATGAGCAGTTCTTC. Drawing the rest from reference TRBV5-1 and TRBJ2-1, the complete variable domain is KAGVTQTPRYLIKTRGQQVTLSCSPISGHRSVSWYQQTPGQGLQFLFEYFSETQRNKGNFPGRFSGRQFSNSRSEMNVSTLELGDSALYLCASSFGQHYNEQFFGPGTRLTVL.

This clone was counted once. The V and J genes are TRBV25-1 and TRBJ2-1, with D uncertain. CDR3 length equals 13 residues. The V end lost 0 bases, the J end lost 8 bases, and 8 bases lay between the germline ends. In germline, CDR1 is MGHDK, CDR2 SYGVNS. The CDR3 loop reads CASSEYIRDEQFF. The DNA of the CDR3 is TGTGCCAGCAGTGAATATATTCGTGATGAGCAGTTCTTC.

This rearrangement joins TRBV7-2 to TRBJ2-7, with D perhaps TRBD2 (6 bases). Trimming removed 5 bases from V and 0 bases from J, with 17 bases in between. The CDR3 covers 16 residues. The germline V gene encodes CDR1 SGHTA and CDR2 FQGNSA. The CDR3 region is CASSRTGTLSSYEQYF. DNA for the CDR3: TGTGCCAGCAGCCGAACCGGGACTCTGAGCTCCTACGAGCAGTACTTC.

The chain recombines TRBV6-5 with TRBJ1-2, with no clear D. V dropped 6 bases and J dropped 6 bases, with 11 bases sitting between them. CDR1 MNHEY and CDR2 SVGAGI come from the germline V gene. This CDR3 is built from 12 residues. The DNA for the CDR3 is TGTGCCAGCAGCAGGACTAAGGATGGCTACACCTTC. It specifies CASSRTKDGYTF.

V and J are TRBV28 and TRBJ2-7, with D possibly TRBD1 on 6 matching bases. The CDR3 is 14 residues long. Germline V gene data show CDR1 as MDHEN and CDR2 as SYDVKM. The ends were cut back, 3 bases at V and 7 bases at J, with 16 bases in the middle. CDR3: CASSFPLQGQEQYF. The CDR3 nucleotides are TGTGCCAGCAGTTTTCCCTTACAGGGCCAAGAGCAGTACTTC.

This chain joins TRBV2 and TRBJ1-5; no firm D call. CDR1 and CDR2 (germline): SNHLY, FYNNEI. CDR3 length equals 15 residues. The V and J ends lost 2 bases and 5 bases respectively, with 13 bases between them. The CDR3 here is CASSESLSGYQPQHF. The CDR3 coding sequence is TGTGCCAGCAGTGAATCTCTGTCGGGTTATCAGCCCCAGCATTTT.

As regards this clone: The junction and the germline gene differ at one end; a read error may be behind it. The chain's CDR3 is CASSGTGAYEQYF. CDR3 DNA: TGTGCCTCGAGTGGGACAGGGGCCTACGAGCAGTACTTC. The chain links TRBV30 to TRBJ2-7; 10 bases match TRBD1. Germline assignment: CDR1 GTSNPN and CDR2 SVGIG (reference sequence). The CDR3 sequence is 13 residues long.

This sequence joins TRBV27 and TRBJ2-7; TRBD1 is a possible D gene (6 bases). This CDR3 has 14 residues. Germline CDR1 and CDR2: MNHEY and SMNVEV (reference sequence). Trimming shortened V by 5 bases and J by 2 bases, and 13 bases separated the two germline ends. CDR3 residues: CASSLKDSTYEQYF. DNA of the CDR3: TGTGCCAGCAGTCTAAAGGACAGCACCTACGAGCAGTACTTC.

The chain uses TRBV28 and TRBJ2-1, with D hard to call. Germline V CDR1 and CDR2: MDHEN, SYDVKM. V was clipped by 4 bases and J by 8 bases, with 12 bases between them. CDR3 length: 13 amino acids. The CDR3 nucleotides are TGTGCCAGCAGTTCCTCGGGCACACATGAGCAGTTCTTC. As protein: CASSSSGTHEQFF. The full variable domain, with the rest looked up from reference TRBV28 and TRBJ2-1, is DVKVTQSSRYLVKRTGEKVFLECVQDMDHENMFWYRQDPGLGLRLIYFSYDVKMKEKGDIPEGYSVSREKKERFSLILESASTNQTSMYLCASSSSGTHEQFFGPGTRLTVL.

The chain combines TRBV18 with TRBJ2-7, with no clear D. Germline-derived CDR1 and CDR2 are KGHSH and LQKENI. This CDR3 comprises 13 residues. Trimming stripped 3 bases from V and 6 bases from J, with 12 bases between. CDR3 amino acids: CASSPLANGEQYF. In DNA, the CDR3 is TGTGCCAGCTCACCTTTAGCTAATGGCGAGCAGTACTTC.

The rearrangement links TRBV2 to TRBJ2-2; 9 bases align to TRBD1. V shed 4 bases, J shed 4 bases, and the junction held 10 bases outside the gene matches. CDR3 length equals 17 residues. Per germline, CDR1 SNHLY and CDR2 FYNNEI. CDR3: CASSGVPGQGSTGELFF. The CDR3 nucleotides read TGTGCCAGCAGTGGCGTCCCGGGACAGGGTTCCACCGGGGAGCTGTTTTTT. The whole variable domain, remainder taken from reference TRBV2 and TRBJ2-2, is EPEVTQTPSHQVTQMGQEVILRCVPISNHLYFYWYRQILGQKVEFLVSFYNNEISEKSEIFDDQFSVERPDGSNFTLKIRSTKLEDSAMYFCASSGVPGQGSTGELFFGEGSRLTVL.

This chain joins TRBV7-9 and TRBJ1-1; D is uncertain. In germline, CDR1 is SEHNR, CDR2 FQNEAQ (reference sequence). The ends were cut back, 2 bases at V and 0 bases at J, with 13 bases in the middle. This CDR3 contains 16 residues. CDR3 nucleotides: TGTGCCAGCAGCTTACACTTCGGAGGGATGAACACTGAAGCTTTCTTT. It is translated as CASSLHFGGMNTEAFF.

The V gene is TRBV18, the J gene TRBJ2-7; D is undetermined. This CDR3 spans 13 amino acids. V was pared by 0 bases and J by 6 bases, with 9 bases between. The V gene's germline CDR1 is KGHSH and CDR2 LQKENI. The CDR3 protein is CASSPPPPSEQYF. CDR3 coding DNA: TGTGCCAGCTCACCACCCCCGCCGAGCGAGCAGTACTTC.

Turning to this clone: This sample includes further DNA sequences coding for the same CDR3. J is TRBJ2-7 and V is TRBV7-2; D remains unclear. V was shortened by 3 bases and J by 4 bases, with 7 bases between the two germline ends. The length of the CDR3 is 12 residues. Germline V gene sequence: CDR1 SGHTA, CDR2 FQGNSA. Here the CDR3 reads CASSFVGYEQYF. The CDR3 coding sequence is TGTGCCAGCAGCTTTGTAGGGTACGAGCAGTACTTC. The entire variable domain, with the rest obtained from reference TRBV7-2 and TRBJ2-7, is as follows: GAGVSQSPSNKVTEKGKDVELRCDPISGHTALYWYRQSLGQGLEFLIYFQGNSAPDKSGLPSDRFSAERTGGSVSTLTIQRTQQEDSAVYLCASSFVGYEQYFGPGTRLTVT.

The rearrangement links TRBV7-8 to TRBJ1-5, with 7 bases aligning to TRBD1. Germline V gene sequence: CDR1 SGHVS, CDR2 FQNEAQ. The CDR3 runs 17 residues. The junction had 12 bases not matched to a gene; V was cut back by 3 bases and J by 4 bases. This CDR3 reads CASSFHDRAALNQPQHF. CDR3 sequence (DNA): TGTGCCAGCAGCTTTCACGACAGGGCGGCCCTAAATCAGCCCCAGCATTTT.

A word on this clone: A read error may account for a junction end that differs from germline. Other DNA sequences in the same sample also yield this CDR3. The rearrangement joins TRBV2 to TRBJ2-5; no definite D call. Looked up from germline, CDR1 is SNHLY and CDR2 is FYNNEI. The CDR3 has 10 amino acids. The CDR3 DNA sequence: TGTGCCAGCAGCGAAGAGACCCAGTACTTC. It specifies CASSEETQYF.

The chain uses TRBV7-3 and TRBJ2-2; D remains unclear. Trimming removed 0 bases at V and 3 bases at J, with 17 bases between. CDR3 length: 18 amino acids. Germline loops: CDR1 SGHTA, CDR2 FQGTGA. CDR3 sequence: CASSLTGWGVTDTGELFF. The CDR3 DNA is TGTGCCAGCAGCTTAACCGGATGGGGTGTGACGGACACCGGGGAGCTGTTTTTT. Complete variable domain (other parts from reference TRBV7-3 and TRBJ2-2): GAGVSQTPSNKVTEKGKYVELRCDPISGHTALYWYRQSLGQGPEFLIYFQGTGAADDSGLPNDRFFAVRPEGSVSTLKIQRTERGDSAVYLCASSLTGWGVTDTGELFFGEGSRLTVL.

Concerning this clone itself: This may come from a read error, since a much larger clone is one base off. The rearrangement joins TRBV6-5 to TRBJ1-4, with D unresolved. The CDR3 has 15 amino acids. CDR1 is MNHEY, CDR2 SVGAGI, per germline. V lost 6 bases and J lost 4, with 15 bases in between. CDR3: CASRFLGSGNEKLFF. The CDR3 region has the DNA TGTGCCAGCAGATTCTTAGGGAGTGGTAATGAAAAACTGTTTTTT.

In its sample, this clone was seen once. The chain recombines TRBV27 with TRBJ2-6; TRBD1 might be the D (5 bases). This CDR3 spans 15 amino acids. Germline V gene sequence: CDR1 MNHEY, CDR2 SMNVEV (reference sequence). Trimming removed 4 bases at V and 4 bases at J, with 11 bases between. The CDR3 DNA follows: TGTGCCAGCAGTTATGCAGGGCTCGGGGCCAACGTCCTGACTTTC. Protein product: CASSYAGLGANVLTF. The full variable domain, in which reference TRBV27 and TRBJ2-6 provide the parts outside the CDR3, is EAQVTQNPRYLITVTGKKLTVTCSQNMNHEYMSWYRQDPGLGLRQIYYSMNVEVTDKGDVPEGYKVSRKEKRNFPLILESPSPNQTSLYFCASSYAGLGANVLTFGAGSRLTVL.

Concerning this clone itself: Distinct nucleotide sequences in the sample also encode this CDR3. The chain carries TRBV18 and TRBJ1-5; D is ambiguous. The CDR3 has 13 amino acids. Trimming pared 6 bases from V and 3 bases from J, leaving 9 bases between. Per germline, CDR1 KGHSH and CDR2 LQKENI. This CDR3 is CASSPVDNQPQHF. The CDR3 bases are TGTGCCAGCTCGCCCGTAGACAATCAGCCCCAGCATTTT.

V and J are TRBV7-2 and TRBJ2-3; D remains unclear. The germline gives CDR1 SGHTA, CDR2 FQGNSA. V was trimmed by 4 bases and J by 8 bases, leaving 10 bases between them. The length of the CDR3 is 12 residues. CDR3 loop: CASSSLLITQYF. Here the CDR3 DNA reads TGTGCCAGCAGCTCCCTACTTATTACGCAGTATTTT. Full variable domain (missing parts from reference TRBV7-2 and TRBJ2-3): GAGVSQSPSNKVTEKGKDVELRCDPISGHTALYWYRQSLGQGLEFLIYFQGNSAPDKSGLPSDRFSAERTGGSVSTLTIQRTQQEDSAVYLCASSSLLITQYFGPGTRLTVL.

V usage is TRBV5-1 and J usage is TRBJ1-6; 7 bases are shared with TRBD1. Unmatched junction bases numbered 8, after V lost 4 bases and J lost 7 bases. Per germline, CDR1 SGHRS and CDR2 YFSETQ. The CDR3 runs 15 residues. The CDR3 is CASSAPGQMNSPLHF. CDR3 nucleotide sequence: TGCGCCAGCAGCGCCCCGGGACAGATGAATTCACCCCTCCACTTT.

The chain recombines TRBV27 with TRBJ1-6; a possible D gene is TRBD1 (6 bases). The germline V and J ends were trimmed by 2 bases and 0 bases, with 14 bases remaining between them. The CDR3 is 18 amino acids. In germline, CDR1 is MNHEY, CDR2 SMNVEV (reference sequence). In DNA, the CDR3 is TGTGCCAGCAGTTTAAGATCCACAGGGAGCTCCTATAATTCACCCCTCCACTTT. Encoded protein: CASSLRSTGSSYNSPLHF.

Turning to this clone: The same CDR3 arises from other DNA sequences in this sample as well. In DNA, the CDR3 is TGTGCCAGCAGCGTAGCGGGAGTCGCAGATACGCAGTATTTT. This translates into CASSVAGVADTQYF. This sequence joins TRBV9 and TRBJ2-3; D possibly corresponds to TRBD2 (6 bases). Per the germline V gene, CDR1 is SGDLS and CDR2 is YYNGEE. The CDR3 covers 14 residues. The V end lost 0 bases, the J end lost 4 bases, and 9 bases lay between the germline ends.

This clone was picked up one time. This sequence joins TRBV11-2 and TRBJ2-7, with TRBD2 identical over 12 bases. The CDR3 is 17 amino acids. V dropped 1 base and J dropped 3; count of bases not matched to a gene: 7. Germline lookup yields CDR1 SGHAT and CDR2 FQNNGV. In DNA form, the CDR3 reads TGTGCCAGCAGCTTAGTAGCACTAGCGGGGGGATACTACGAGCAGTACTTC. It codes for CASSLVALAGGYYEQYF.

The rearrangement uses TRBV28 and TRBJ2-5; TRBD2 aligns across 12 bases. The CDR3 totals 14 residues. V shed 6 bases and J 4 bases; nucleotides not matched to a gene: 3. Germline V gene data show CDR1 as MDHEN and CDR2 as SYDVKM. CDR3 sequence reads: CASSRTSGVETQYF. CDR3 bases: TGTGCCAGCAGCCGGACTAGCGGGGTAGAGACCCAGTACTTC.